This TCR beta chain was sequenced in a study of radiation and T cells in renal cell carcinoma (dated by TCRdb to the early 2020s). With respect to the entire study: The samples were obtained from a clinical trial, where primary renal cell carcinomas were treated with 15 Gy stereotactic body radiation therapy and then removed by nephrectomy 4 weeks afterward. A total of 50 or so samples underwent TCR beta sequencing, made up of about 26 tumors and roughly 27 peripheral blood samples. Across all 50 or so samples, several million unique CDR3 nucleotide sequences, encoding roughly 2,600,000 unique CDR3 amino acid sequences, were identified. On the study overall, not on this receptor specifically: No pretreatment tumor biopsies were available, so the baseline intratumoral presence of clonotypes could not be determined. Effects of radiation dose or scheduling on the TCR repertoire could not be addressed with the single-armed trial design. Tracking of blood repertoire dynamics stopped at around 4 weeks after treatment, with no follow-up past that point. In blood, the top tumor clonotypes increased from baseline to 2 weeks after radiation and then shrank by 4 weeks, which suggests a temporary expansion of tumor-resident clones.

Taken from the germline V gene (reference sequence), the CDR1 and CDR2 loops are SGHNT and YYREEE. The germline ends are 15 bases apart after V is trimmed by 3 bases and J by 2 bases. Reading from cysteine to phenylalanine, the CDR3 counts 16 amino acids. Only the CDR3 region is kept as DNA, spanning 48 bases read in frame from base 1. As to this clone: Its recognized antigen is unknown. Nothing much larger sits one base from this clone, and base qualities are not available.

TCR beta libraries were generated from genomic DNA with the immunoSEQ kit, following the manufacturer's recommendations. To prepare libraries, a first multiplex PCR with proprietary primers was run, followed by a second PCR that added unique barcodes, and a bead cleanup was done after each round. A positive control reaction and a negative control reaction, both provided in the kit, were run with every batch of samples. The final libraries underwent checking on an Agilent 4200 TapeStation D1000 ScreenTape, volumetric pooling, and quantification by qPCR. Sequencing was performed on an Illumina NextSeq500 using a MidOutput 150-cycle cartridge, with 156 Read1 cycles, 15 Index1 cycles, and the kit custom primers. The pooled library was loaded at 1.0 pM with about 21% PhiX control spiked in. Per the authors' processing: Vendor-processed data were analyzed in R, with a clonotype defined as all T cells sharing the same CDR3 nucleotide sequence. In the clone abundance analyses, frequencies in each sample were normalized to that sample's 10,000 most abundant clones. Public T cell clones, averaging fewer than five per sample, were removed before analysis. Tumor-enriched clonotypes and baseline blood-enriched clonotypes were defined as those with an abundance difference of at least 32-fold between compartments. A beta-binomial differential abundance model was applied to find clonotypes that expanded or contracted between blood time points. Tumor-blood repertoire similarity was measured with the Baroni-Urbani and Buser coefficient, and groups were compared using two-tailed Wilcoxon tests in R. TCRdb provides this immuneACCESS table in a form limited to in-frame rearrangements. Some clones are lacking; in checked studies, under half of them reflect an unresolved V gene, and why the rest are absent is not known. The DNA was the basis for D and trimming; V, J and clone size are from that table. This sample lists about 120,000 clones; roughly four fifths were detected once. The ten largest clonotypes hold under 6.5% of the sample.

In the paper's terms, the time point label means: blood 2 weeks post-SBRT. The treatment or condition label, as the study defines it: 15 Gy SBRT to primary tumor, nephrectomy 4 weeks later. To track tumor-enriched clonotypes, serial peripheral blood was sampled from radiation-treated patients at baseline and at 2 weeks and 4 weeks after SBRT. Every patient's renal cell carcinoma showed clear cell pathology. The QIAamp DNA Blood Mini Kit (Qiagen) was used to prepare genomic DNA for TCR sequencing. Only samples passing all quality control checks were included in the analyses. The material was blood, obtained from a patient whose treatment included radiotherapy and nephrectomy. Recombination linked TRBV5-4 to TRBJ2-1; perhaps TRBD2 is the D gene, with 5 bases matching. The receptor was derived from a man in his forties or fifties with renal cell carcinoma. The DNA reads as follows: TGTGCCAGCAGCTCCGATGAGGGCCTCCCCTACAATGAGCAGTTCTTC. This is translated as CASSSDEGLPYNEQFF.